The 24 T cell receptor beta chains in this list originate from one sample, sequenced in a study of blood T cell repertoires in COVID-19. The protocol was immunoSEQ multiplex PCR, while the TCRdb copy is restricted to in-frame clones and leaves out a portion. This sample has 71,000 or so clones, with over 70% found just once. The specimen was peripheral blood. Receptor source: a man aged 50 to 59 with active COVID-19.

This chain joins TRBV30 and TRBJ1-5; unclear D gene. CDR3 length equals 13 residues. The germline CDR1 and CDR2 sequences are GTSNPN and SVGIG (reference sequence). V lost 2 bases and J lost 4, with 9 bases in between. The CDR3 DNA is TGTGCCTGGAGTCGTGGGAGGAATCAGCCCCAGCATTTT. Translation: CAWSRGRNQPQHF.

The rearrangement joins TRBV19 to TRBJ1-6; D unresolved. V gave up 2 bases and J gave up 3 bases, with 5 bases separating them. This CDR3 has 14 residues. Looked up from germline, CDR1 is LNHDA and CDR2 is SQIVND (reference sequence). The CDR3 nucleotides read TGTGCCAGTAGTATAACCGGCTATAATTCACCCCTCCACTTT. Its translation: CASSITGYNSPLHF.

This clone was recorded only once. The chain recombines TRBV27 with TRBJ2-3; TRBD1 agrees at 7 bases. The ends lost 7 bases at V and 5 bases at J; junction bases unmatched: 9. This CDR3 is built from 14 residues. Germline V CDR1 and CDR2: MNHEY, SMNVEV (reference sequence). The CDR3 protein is CASTERQGLDTQYF. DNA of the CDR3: TGTGCCAGCACCGAGAGACAGGGCCTAGATACGCAGTATTTT.

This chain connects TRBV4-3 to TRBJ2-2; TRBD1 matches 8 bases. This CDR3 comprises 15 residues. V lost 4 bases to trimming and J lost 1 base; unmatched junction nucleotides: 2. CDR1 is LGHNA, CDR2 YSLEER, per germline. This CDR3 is CASSPGQGNTGELFF. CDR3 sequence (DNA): TGCGCCAGCAGCCCCGGACAGGGGAACACCGGGGAGCTGTTTTTT.

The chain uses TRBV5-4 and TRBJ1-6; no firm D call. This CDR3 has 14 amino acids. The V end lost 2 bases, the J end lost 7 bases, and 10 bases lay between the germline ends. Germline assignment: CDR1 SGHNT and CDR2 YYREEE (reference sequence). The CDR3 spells CASSFRGVNSPLHF. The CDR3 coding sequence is TGTGCCAGCAGCTTCCGGGGAGTCAATTCACCCCTCCACTTT.

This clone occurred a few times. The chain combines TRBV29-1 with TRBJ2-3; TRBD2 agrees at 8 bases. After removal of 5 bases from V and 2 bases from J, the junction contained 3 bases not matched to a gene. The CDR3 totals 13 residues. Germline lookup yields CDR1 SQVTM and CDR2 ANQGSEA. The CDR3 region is CSVHGGATDTQYF. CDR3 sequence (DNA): TGCAGCGTTCACGGGGGGGCCACAGATACGCAGTATTTT.

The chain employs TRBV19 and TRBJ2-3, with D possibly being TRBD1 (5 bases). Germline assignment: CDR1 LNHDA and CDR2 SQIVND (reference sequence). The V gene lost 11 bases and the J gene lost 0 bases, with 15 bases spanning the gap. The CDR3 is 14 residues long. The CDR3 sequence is CAAKQEPSTDTQYF. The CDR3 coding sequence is TGTGCCGCAAAACAGGAGCCTAGCACAGATACGCAGTATTTT.

DNA for the CDR3: TGTGCCAGCAGCCTGAGAGTGGGCAGTAAAGATGAAAAACTGTTTTTT. As protein: CASSLRVGSKDEKLFF. The chain combines TRBV5-4 with TRBJ1-4; D is ambiguous. The length of the CDR3 is 16 residues. Between the trimmed V and J ends, which lost 4 bases and 6 bases, there was a span of 19 bases. Germline values: CDR1 SGHNT, CDR2 YYREEE (reference sequence).

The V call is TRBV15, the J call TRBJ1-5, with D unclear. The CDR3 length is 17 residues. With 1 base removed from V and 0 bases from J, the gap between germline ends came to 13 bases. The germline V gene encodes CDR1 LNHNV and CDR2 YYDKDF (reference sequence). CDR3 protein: CATSRVGRVLSNQPQHF. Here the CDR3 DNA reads TGTGCCACCAGCAGAGTTGGCCGGGTTCTTAGCAATCAGCCCCAGCATTTT.

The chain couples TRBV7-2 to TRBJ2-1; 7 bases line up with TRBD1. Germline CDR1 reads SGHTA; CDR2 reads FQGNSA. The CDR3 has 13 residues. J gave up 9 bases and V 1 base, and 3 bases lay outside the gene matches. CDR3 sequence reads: CASSLGHRGEQFF. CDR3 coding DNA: TGTGCCAGCAGCTTAGGGCACAGGGGTGAGCAGTTCTTC.

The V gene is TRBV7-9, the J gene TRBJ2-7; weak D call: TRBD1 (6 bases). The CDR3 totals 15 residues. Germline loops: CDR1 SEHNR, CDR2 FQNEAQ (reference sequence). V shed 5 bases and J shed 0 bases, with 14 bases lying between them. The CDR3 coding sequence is TGTGCCAGCAGCCCTACAGGGCTCTCCTCCTACGAGCAGTACTTC. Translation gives CASSPTGLSSYEQYF.

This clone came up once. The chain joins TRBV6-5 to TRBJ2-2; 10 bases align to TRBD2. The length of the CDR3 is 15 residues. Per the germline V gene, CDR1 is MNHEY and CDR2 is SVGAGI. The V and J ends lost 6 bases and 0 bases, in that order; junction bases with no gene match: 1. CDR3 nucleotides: TGTGCCAGCAGCCTAGCGGGGGCGAACACCGGGGAGCTGTTTTTT. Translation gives CASSLAGANTGELFF.

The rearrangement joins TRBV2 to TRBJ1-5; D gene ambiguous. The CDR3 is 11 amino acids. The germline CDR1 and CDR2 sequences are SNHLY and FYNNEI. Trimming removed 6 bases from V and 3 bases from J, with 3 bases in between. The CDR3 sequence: CASSYNQPQHF. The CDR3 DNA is TGTGCCAGCAGCTACAATCAGCCCCAGCATTTT.

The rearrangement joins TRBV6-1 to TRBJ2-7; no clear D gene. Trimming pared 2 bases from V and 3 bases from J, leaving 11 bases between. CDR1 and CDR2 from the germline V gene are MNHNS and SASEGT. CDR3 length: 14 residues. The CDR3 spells CASSELLIYYEQYF. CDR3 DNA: TGTGCCAGCAGTGAACTGTTGATCTACTACGAGCAGTACTTC.

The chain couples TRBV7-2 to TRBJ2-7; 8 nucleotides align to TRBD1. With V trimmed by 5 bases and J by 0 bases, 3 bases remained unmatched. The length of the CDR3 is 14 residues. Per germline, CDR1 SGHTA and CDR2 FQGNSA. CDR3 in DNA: TGTGCCAGCAGCGGACAGGGTTACTCCTACGAGCAGTACTTC. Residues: CASSGQGYSYEQYF.

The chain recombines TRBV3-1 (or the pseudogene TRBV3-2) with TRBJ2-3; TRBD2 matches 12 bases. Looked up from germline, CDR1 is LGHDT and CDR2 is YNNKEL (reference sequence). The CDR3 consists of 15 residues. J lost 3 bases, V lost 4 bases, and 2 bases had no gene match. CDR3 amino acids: CASSPGLAGTDTQYF. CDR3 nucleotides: TGTGCCAGCAGCCCCGGACTAGCGGGGACAGATACGCAGTATTTT.

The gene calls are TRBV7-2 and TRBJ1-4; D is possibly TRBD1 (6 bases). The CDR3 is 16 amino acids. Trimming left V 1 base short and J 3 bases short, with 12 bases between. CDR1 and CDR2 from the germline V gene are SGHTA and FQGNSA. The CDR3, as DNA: TGTGCCAGCAGCTTAGGAATACAGGGTCCTAATGAAAAACTGTTTTTT. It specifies CASSLGIQGPNEKLFF.

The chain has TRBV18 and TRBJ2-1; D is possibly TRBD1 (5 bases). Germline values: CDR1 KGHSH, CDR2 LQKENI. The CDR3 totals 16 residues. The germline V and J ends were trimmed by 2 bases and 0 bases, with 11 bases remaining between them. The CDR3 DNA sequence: TGTGCCAGCTCACCATACCAGGGAAGCTCCTACAATGAGCAGTTCTTC. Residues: CASSPYQGSSYNEQFF.

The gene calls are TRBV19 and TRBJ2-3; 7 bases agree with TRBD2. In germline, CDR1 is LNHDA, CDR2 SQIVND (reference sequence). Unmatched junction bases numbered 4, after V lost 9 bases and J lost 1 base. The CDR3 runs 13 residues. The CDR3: CASAGRGTDTQYF. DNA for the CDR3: TGTGCCAGCGCAGGGAGGGGCACAGATACGCAGTATTTT.

The CDR3 nucleotides are TGTGCCACCAGTGATTCCCACAGGGGAGGCGATAATTCACCCCTCCACTTT. This encodes CATSDSHRGGDNSPLHF. V and J are TRBV24-1 and TRBJ1-6, with TRBD1 matching 7 bases. J gave up 5 bases and V 2 bases, and 8 bases lay outside the gene matches. Germline CDR1 is KGHDR and CDR2 is SFDVKD. The CDR3 is 17 residues long.

CDR3 sequence: CASSLGLAGGNEQFF. The CDR3 DNA sequence: TGTGCCAGCAGCTTAGGACTAGCGGGAGGGAATGAGCAGTTCTTC. The chain employs TRBV11-3 and TRBJ2-1; 14 bases are a match to TRBD2. Germline-derived CDR1 and CDR2 are SGHNT and YENEEA. V was clipped by 1 base and J by 7 bases; unmatched bases: 0. CDR3 length: 15 amino acids.

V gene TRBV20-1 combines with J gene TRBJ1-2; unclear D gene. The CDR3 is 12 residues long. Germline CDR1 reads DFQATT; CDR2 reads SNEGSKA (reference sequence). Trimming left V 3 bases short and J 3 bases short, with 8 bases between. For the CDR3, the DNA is TGCAGTGCTAGTGAACAGTACTATGGCTACACCTTC. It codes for CSASEQYYGYTF.

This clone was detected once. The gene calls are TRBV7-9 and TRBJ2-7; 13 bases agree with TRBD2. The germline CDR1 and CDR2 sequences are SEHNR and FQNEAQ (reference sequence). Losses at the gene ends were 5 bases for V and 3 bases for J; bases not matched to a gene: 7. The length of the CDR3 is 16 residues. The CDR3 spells CASSLWTSGSYYEQYF. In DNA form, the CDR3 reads TGTGCCAGCAGCCTTTGGACTAGCGGGAGTTACTACGAGCAGTACTTC.

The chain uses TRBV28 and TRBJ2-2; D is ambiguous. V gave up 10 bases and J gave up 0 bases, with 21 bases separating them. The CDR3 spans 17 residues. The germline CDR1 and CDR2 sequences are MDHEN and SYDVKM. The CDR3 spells CATWAPLFFANTGELFF. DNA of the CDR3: TGTGCCACCTGGGCCCCCCTTTTCTTCGCGAACACCGGGGAGCTGTTTTTT.